The rows below give T cell receptor beta chains drawn from one sample of a study of blood T cell repertoires in COVID-19. Libraries were prepared by immunoSEQ multiplex PCR; TCRdb keeps only in-frame clonotypes and omits some of them. The sample lists hundreds of thousands of clones, roughly 80% occurring once. The sample taken for sequencing was peripheral blood. These receptors were taken from a woman aged 80 or over with active or convalescent COVID-19. The CDR3 runs from the conserved cysteine through the conserved F or W. D genes are given only for firm matches. Clone size, where shown, is once, few, many, or a class for clones that have expanded.

j_gene | d_gene | abundance | v_gene | CDR3aa | CDR3nt
TRBJ1-2 | NA | NA | TRBV2 | CASSEGGSGYYGYTF | TGTGCCAGCAGTGAAGGTGGCAGCGGATACTATGGCTACACCTTC
TRBJ2-1 | TRBD2 | NA | TRBV20-1 | CSASGGRPDNEQFF | TGCAGTGCTAGTGGCGGGAGGCCTGACAATGAGCAGTTCTTC
TRBJ2-5 | TRBD2 | few | TRBV5-1 | CASSWSLAGGQETQYF | TGCGCCAGCAGCTGGTCACTAGCGGGGGGCCAAGAGACCCAGTACTTC
TRBJ1-5 | NA | few | TRBV23-1 | CASSQSGGGEGSASNQPQHF | TGCGCCAGCAGTCAATCGGGCGGAGGGGAAGGTTCGGCGAGCAATCAGCCCCAGCATTTT
TRBJ1-1 | NA | many | TRBV2 | CVRTAEGMNTEAFF | TGTGTAAGGACAGCCGAGGGTATGAACACTGAAGCTTTCTTT
TRBJ2-1 | NA | NA | TRBV2 | CASSGSTGFSEQFF | TGTGCCAGCAGTGGGTCGACAGGTTTTAGTGAGCAGTTCTTC
TRBJ2-7 | NA | few | TRBV6-1 | CASSEARQREQYF | TGTGCCAGCAGTGAAGCCAGACAGAGAGAGCAGTACTTC
TRBJ2-2 | TRBD2 | NA | TRBV5-1 | CASSRTAGAANTGELFF | TGCGCCAGCAGCCGCACAGCGGGAGCGGCGAACACCGGGGAGCTGTTTTTT
TRBJ2-7 | TRBD1 | NA | TRBV27 | CASRPRDRAFEQYF | TGTGCCAGCAGGCCCCGGGACAGGGCTTTCGAGCAGTACTTC
TRBJ2-7 | NA | NA | TRBV18 | CASSPRAVSSYEQYF | TGTGCCAGCTCACCACGAGCGGTGAGCTCCTACGAGCAGTACTTC
TRBJ2-1 | TRBD2 | NA | TRBV18 | CASSPQTSGRGEQFF | TGTGCCAGCTCACCACAGACTAGCGGGAGAGGAGAGCAGTTCTTC
TRBJ2-7 | NA | NA | TRBV3-1/TRBV3-2 | CASSHQGRPPAYEQYF | TGTGCCAGCAGCCATCAAGGGAGACCCCCAGCCTACGAGCAGTACTTC
TRBJ1-3 | NA | NA | TRBV18 | CASSPFDFGLAQHTIYF | TGTGCCAGCTCACCATTCGATTTTGGGTTAGCGCAACACACCATATATTTT
TRBJ2-7 | TRBD1 | once | TRBV6-6 | CASRLTGQGPHEQYF | TGTGCCAGCAGGCTCACTGGACAGGGGCCCCACGAGCAGTACTTC
TRBJ2-3 | NA | NA | TRBV19 | CASSPVGGPSTDTQYF | TGTGCCAGTAGTCCGGTGGGCGGGCCTAGCACAGATACGCAGTATTTT
TRBJ1-3 | NA | NA | TRBV30 | CAWAAGRTGNTIYF | TGTGCCTGGGCAGCAGGGAGGACGGGAAACACCATATATTTT
TRBJ2-7 | TRBD1 | NA | TRBV5-6 | CASSLQGANEQYF | TGTGCCAGCAGCTTACAGGGGGCCAACGAGCAGTACTTC
TRBJ2-1 | NA | NA | TRBV2 | CASRDYSNEQFF | TGTGCCAGCAGGGATTACAGCAATGAGCAGTTCTTC
TRBJ2-7 | TRBD1 | once | TRBV3-1/TRBV3-2 | CASSQAFQGDEQYF | TGTGCCAGCAGCCAGGCCTTTCAGGGGGACGAGCAGTACTTC
TRBJ1-2 | NA | NA | TRBV6-5 | CASTDRVDGYTF | TGTGCCAGCACAGACAGAGTTGATGGCTACACCTTC
TRBJ1-6 | TRBD1 | NA | TRBV6-5 | CATSGQNNSPLHF | TGTGCCACTTCGGGACAGAATAATTCACCCCTCCACTTT
TRBJ1-3 | TRBD1 | NA | TRBV3-1/TRBV3-2 | CASSPGQGVGNTIYF | TGTGCCAGCAGCCCGGGACAGGGGGTAGGAAACACCATATATTTT
TRBJ2-1 | TRBD1 | NA | TRBV10-3 | CASDAGGLDEQFF | TGTGCCAGCGACGCAGGGGGCTTGGATGAGCAGTTCTTC
TRBJ2-3 | NA | NA | TRBV3-1/TRBV3-2 | CASSPPGTQQYF | TGTGCCAGCAGCCCGCCCGGGACTCAACAGTATTTT
TRBJ1-2 | TRBD1 | NA | TRBV2 | CASSEVGQSFSGYTF | TGTGCCAGCAGTGAGGTGGGACAGAGCTTTTCCGGCTACACCTTC
TRBJ2-5 | TRBD1 | NA | TRBV5-1 | CASQQGFRETQYF | TGCGCCAGTCAACAGGGGTTTAGGGAGACCCAGTACTTC
TRBJ1-6 | NA | NA | TRBV6-1 | CASSDQGTNSPLHF | TGTGCCAGCAGTGATCAGGGGACCAATTCACCCCTCCACTTT
TRBJ2-5 | TRBD2 | NA | TRBV28 | CASSPHPIAGGETQYF | TGTGCCAGCAGTCCCCACCCCATAGCGGGGGGAGAGACCCAGTACTTC
TRBJ2-1 | NA | NA | TRBV10-3 | CAISGSGDGEQFF | TGTGCCATCAGTGGCTCAGGGGACGGTGAGCAGTTCTTC
TRBJ2-1 | TRBD2 | NA | TRBV5-4 | CASSAGLANEQFF | TGTGCCAGCAGCGCGGGACTAGCTAATGAGCAGTTCTTC
TRBJ2-1 | NA | NA | TRBV6-4 | CASSEGLNYNEQFF | TGTGCCAGCAGTGAAGGACTCAACTACAATGAGCAGTTCTTC
TRBJ2-7 | TRBD2 | once | TRBV7-6 | CASSPRGAGGPNEQYF | TGTGCCAGCAGCCCCAGGGGTGCGGGAGGGCCCAACGAGCAGTACTTC
TRBJ1-5 | NA | NA | TRBV5-5 | CASSLRREGNQPQHF | TGTGCCAGCAGCTTGCGCAGGGAGGGCAATCAGCCCCAGCATTTT
TRBJ1-4 | TRBD1 | NA | TRBV10-1 | CASKTGLETNEKLFF | TGCGCCAGCAAGACAGGGCTGGAAACTAATGAAAAACTGTTTTTT
TRBJ2-5 | TRBD2 | NA | TRBV5-6 | CASSFISLAGGQETQYF | TGTGCCAGCAGCTTTATCTCACTAGCGGGGGGCCAAGAGACCCAGTACTTC
TRBJ2-3 | TRBD2 | NA | TRBV7-6 | CASSPSSGGSTDTQYF | TGTGCCAGCAGCCCGTCTAGCGGGGGGAGCACAGATACGCAGTATTTT
TRBJ2-5 | NA | NA | TRBV5-6 | CASSFGDVQETQYF | TGTGCCAGCAGCTTCGGGGATGTTCAAGAGACCCAGTACTTC
TRBJ1-2 | NA | NA | TRBV19 | CASSIVGPPHLHGYTF | TGTGCCAGTAGTATAGTGGGCCCGCCCCATTTACATGGCTACACCTTC
TRBJ2-3 | TRBD2 | NA | TRBV5-4 | CASSLGGGKLATDTQYF | TGTGCCAGCAGCTTGGGGGGGGGAAAATTGGCCACAGATACGCAGTATTTT
TRBJ2-7 | TRBD1 | NA | TRBV5-1 | CASSLGDRVRNEQYF | TGCGCCAGCAGCTTGGGTGACAGGGTTCGCAACGAGCAGTACTTC
TRBJ2-7 | TRBD2 | few | TRBV5-1 | CASSLFAASGSFYEQYF | TGCGCCAGCAGCTTGTTTGCCGCTAGCGGGAGTTTCTACGAGCAGTACTTC
TRBJ1-2 | NA | few | TRBV18 | CASSPSGGQPFYGYTF | TGTGCCAGCTCACCATCCGGGGGGCAACCCTTCTATGGCTACACCTTC
TRBJ1-2 | NA | NA | TRBV5-1 | CASSLYGQSARGYTF | TGCGCCAGCAGCCTATATGGACAGTCGGCGCGTGGCTACACCTTC
TRBJ1-2 | NA | NA | TRBV10-1 | CASGDIGGYTF | TGCGCCAGCGGGGACATCGGCGGCTACACCTTC
TRBJ1-2 | NA | NA | TRBV28 | CASSLVIGNYGYTF | TGTGCCAGCAGTTTAGTGATCGGGAACTATGGCTACACCTTC
TRBJ1-6 | TRBD1 | NA | TRBV19 | CASSIGQVVNSPLHF | TGTGCCAGTAGTATTGGACAGGTTGTTAATTCACCCCTCCACTTT
TRBJ2-3 | NA | NA | TRBV9 | CASSVVLDTQYF | TGTGCCAGCAGCGTAGTTCTAGATACGCAGTATTTT
TRBJ1-6 | TRBD1 | NA | TRBV18 | CASSSGQGNSPLHF | TGTGCCAGCTCATCAGGACAGGGGAATTCACCCCTCCACTTT
TRBJ1-3 | TRBD1 | few | TRBV5-1 | CASSLTGVSSGNTIYF | TGCGCCAGCAGCTTAACAGGGGTGAGCTCTGGAAACACCATATATTTT
TRBJ2-5 | NA | NA | TRBV2 | CASSELTAQETQYF | TGTGCCAGCAGTGAACTGACAGCCCAAGAGACCCAGTACTTC
TRBJ2-5 | TRBD1 | NA | TRBV5-4 | CASSLDSTGGRETQYF | TGTGCCAGCAGCTTGGATTCTACAGGGGGCAGGGAGACCCAGTACTTC
TRBJ1-1 | TRBD1 | NA | TRBV16 | CASSHPGTGIEAFF | TGTGCCAGCAGCCACCCCGGGACAGGGATCGAAGCTTTCTTT
TRBJ1-2 | TRBD1 | few | TRBV23-1 | CASSQSSQGQDSYGYTF | TGCGCCAGCAGTCAATCCAGTCAGGGACAGGACTCCTATGGCTACACCTTC